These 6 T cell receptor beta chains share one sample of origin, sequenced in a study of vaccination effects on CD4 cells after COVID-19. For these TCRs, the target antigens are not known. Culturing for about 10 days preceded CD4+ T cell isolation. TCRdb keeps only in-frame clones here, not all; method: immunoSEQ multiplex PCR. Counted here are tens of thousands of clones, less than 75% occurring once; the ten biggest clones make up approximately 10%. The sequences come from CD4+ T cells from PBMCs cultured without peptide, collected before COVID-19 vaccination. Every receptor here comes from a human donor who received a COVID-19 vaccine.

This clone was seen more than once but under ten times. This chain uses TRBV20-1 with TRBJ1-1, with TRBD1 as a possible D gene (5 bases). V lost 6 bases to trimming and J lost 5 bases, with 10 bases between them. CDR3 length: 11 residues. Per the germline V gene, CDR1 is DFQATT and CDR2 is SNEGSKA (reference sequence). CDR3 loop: CSAAKGTEAFF. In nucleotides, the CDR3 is TGCAGTGCAGCCAAGGGGACTGAAGCTTTCTTT.

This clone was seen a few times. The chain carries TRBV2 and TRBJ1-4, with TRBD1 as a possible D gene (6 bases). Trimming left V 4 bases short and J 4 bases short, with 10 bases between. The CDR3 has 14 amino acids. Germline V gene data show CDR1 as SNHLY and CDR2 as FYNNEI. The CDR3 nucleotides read TGTGCCAGCAGTGTCGGGGGGCGTAATGAAAAACTGTTTTTT. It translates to CASSVGGRNEKLFF.

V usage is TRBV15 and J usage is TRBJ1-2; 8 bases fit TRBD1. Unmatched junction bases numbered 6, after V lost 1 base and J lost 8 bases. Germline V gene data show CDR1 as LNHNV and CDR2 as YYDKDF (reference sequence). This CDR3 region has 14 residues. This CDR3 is CATSRGQGARGYTF. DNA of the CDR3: TGTGCCACCAGCAGAGGCCAGGGGGCACGGGGCTACACCTTC.

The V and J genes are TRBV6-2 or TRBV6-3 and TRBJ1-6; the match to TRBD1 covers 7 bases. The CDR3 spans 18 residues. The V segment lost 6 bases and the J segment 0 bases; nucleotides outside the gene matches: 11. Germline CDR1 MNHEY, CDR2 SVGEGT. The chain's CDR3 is CASSSDREPSSYNSPLHF. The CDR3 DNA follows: TGTGCCAGCAGCTCCGACAGGGAGCCGAGCTCCTATAATTCACCCCTCCACTTT.

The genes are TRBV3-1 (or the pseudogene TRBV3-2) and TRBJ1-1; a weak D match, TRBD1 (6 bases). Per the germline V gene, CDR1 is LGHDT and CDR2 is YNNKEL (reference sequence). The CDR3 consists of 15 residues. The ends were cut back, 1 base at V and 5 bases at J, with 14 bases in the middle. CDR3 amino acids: CASSQVGGAGTEAFF. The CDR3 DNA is TGTGCCAGCAGCCAAGTGGGGGGGGCAGGTACTGAAGCTTTCTTT.

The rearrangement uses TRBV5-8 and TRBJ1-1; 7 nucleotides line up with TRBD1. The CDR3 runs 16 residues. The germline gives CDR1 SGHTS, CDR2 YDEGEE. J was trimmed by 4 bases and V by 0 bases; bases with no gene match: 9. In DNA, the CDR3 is TGTGCCAGCAGCTTGGAACCAGCGACAGGGACCACTGAAGCTTTCTTT. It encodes CASSLEPATGTTEAFF.